This TCR beta chain was obtained from a study of control samples from healthy donors and cancer patients. The CDR3 runs to 19 residues. Germline loops: CDR1 MNHEY, CDR2 SVGEGT. V lost 2 bases and J lost 2; bases outside the gene matches: 11. Here immunoSEQ multiplex PCR was the method, and the copy in TCRdb shows in-frame clones only, minus some. Among about 22,000 clones listed, around 83% were seen once. The rearrangement uses TRBV6-2 or TRBV6-3 and TRBJ2-4, with 11 bases matching TRBD2. This receptor was obtained from a man between 60 and 70 years old with head and neck cancer. Material for sequencing was PBMCs. CDR3 residues: CASSYPLAGASGSKNIQYF. CDR3 bases: TGTGCCAGCAGTTACCCACTAGCGGGGGCCTCTGGATCCAAAAACATTCAGTACTTC.